Included here is one T cell receptor beta chain sequence, with context. The antigen is undetermined. These data belong to a study of cytomegalovirus exposure and HLA in healthy donors. The CDR3 is made up of 15 amino acids. Germline V gene data show CDR1 as PRHDT and CDR2 as FYEKMQ (reference sequence). The trim removed 3 bases at V and 0 bases at J, leaving 3 bases unmatched. PCR used 60 Vbeta primers and 13 Jbeta primers. Sequencing was performed with immunoSEQ multiplex PCR; in TCRdb, only in-frame clones are kept and a portion is missing. The sample lists over 150,000 clones, 70% to 80% seen once, with 9.5% to 15% in the top ten. Findings of the study overall: The later analysis indicated that the majority of CMV-associated TCR beta chains appeared HLA-restricted. A missense variant in DCLRE1C was later tied to TCR beta V- and J-gene trimming.

The sample taken for sequencing was PBMCs. The chain links TRBV13 to TRBJ2-7, with 9 positions matching TRBD2. The source of this sequence is a man aged 25 to 40 in good health and CMV-seropositive. CDR3 coding DNA: TGTGCCAGCAGCTTCCCGACTAGCGGCTCCTACGAGCAGTACTTC. Its protein is CASSFPTSGSYEQYF.